This note documents a single TCR beta chain sequence. Antigen unknown. This sample was taken from a study of PD-1 blockade in classical Hodgkin lymphoma. Study-level points and caveats: No one has yet defined what causes the repertoire differences, which may be disease activity or prior therapy. Complete responders entered with baseline diversity on par with newly diagnosed patients, the results showed.

Indicated time point: cycle 4 day 1 (C4D1), after less than seven weeks of nivolumab. Each patient relapsed following autologous stem cell transplantation, and prior brentuximab vedotin exposure differed. It was by magnetic negative selection that CD4+ T cells were purified from thawed PBMCs. Each best response was a complete response, a partial response or progressive disease. The method was immunoSEQ multiplex PCR; TCRdb's version includes in-frame clones alone and lacks a portion of them. The sample lists roughly 30,000 clones, under 90% occurring once. The sequence was obtained from a human donor with classical Hodgkin lymphoma. Sequenced here: CD4+ T cells from blood, sampled before the fourth cycle of nivolumab.

For the CDR3, the DNA is TGTGCCAGCTCACGAGACCAGGGTCGAGAAAAACTGTTTTTT. Translation gives CASSRDQGREKLFF. The chain recombines TRBV18 with TRBJ1-4, with D possibly TRBD1 on 5 matching bases. The CDR3 spans 14 residues. V was shortened by 4 bases and J by 8 bases, with 14 bases between the two germline ends. Per the germline V gene, CDR1 is KGHSH and CDR2 is LQKENI.